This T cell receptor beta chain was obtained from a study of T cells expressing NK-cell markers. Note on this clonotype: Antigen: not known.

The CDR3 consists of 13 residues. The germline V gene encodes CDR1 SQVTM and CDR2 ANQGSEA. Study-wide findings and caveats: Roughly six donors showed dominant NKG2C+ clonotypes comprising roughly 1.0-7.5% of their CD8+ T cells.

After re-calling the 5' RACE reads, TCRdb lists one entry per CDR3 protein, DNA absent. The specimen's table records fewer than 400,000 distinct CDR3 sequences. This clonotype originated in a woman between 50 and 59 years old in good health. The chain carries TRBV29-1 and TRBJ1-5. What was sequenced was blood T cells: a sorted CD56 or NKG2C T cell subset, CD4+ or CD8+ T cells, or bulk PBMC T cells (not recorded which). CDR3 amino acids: CSVADGGNQPQHF.